Below, one TCR beta chain is given with its context. The junction shows a germline mismatch at one end, possibly a read error. This entry comes from a study of cytomegalovirus exposure and HLA in healthy donors. Study at large: A preliminary data release comprised about 85 million unique TCRs obtained from HLA-typed donors.

Use of 60 Vbeta and 13 Jbeta primers characterized the PCR. In the original processing: In a later analysis, the count reached about 75 million unique TCR beta chains, with about 12 million shared. The data were produced by immunoSEQ multiplex PCR, yet TCRdb's version contains in-frame clones alone and is incomplete. For V, J and clone size, that table is used; D and trimming come from the DNA. Among about 76,000 clones listed, more than 55% were seen once. CDR1 is MGHRA and CDR2 is YSYEKL in the germline V gene. The CDR3 covers 17 residues. The TCR sequence derives from a man aged 55 to 70 in good health and CMV-seropositive. Specimen: PBMCs. The chain joins TRBV4-1 to TRBJ2-5; perhaps TRBD2 as D (6 bases). CDR3 DNA: TGCGCCAGCGGCCATGGGGCGGGACCTGCACCTCGGGAGACCCAGTACTTC. Encoded protein: CASGHGAGPAPRETQYF.